The clone carrying this T cell receptor (beta chain) occurred many times. These data come from a study of T cells in Graves' hyperthyroidism and ophthalmopathy. Amplified TCR beta CDR3 regions came from RNA transcripts. First-round RT-PCR of the TCR CDR3 relied on the HTBI primer set. MiXCR was run by TCRdb on the multiplex PCR reads, yielding one entry per CDR3 protein. This table has over 400,000 distinct CDR3 sequences, approximately 14% appearing once. It was uncontrolled infection, other autoimmune disease, pregnancy or lactation that excluded patients. CDR3 length: 14 amino acids. V trimming: 4 bases; J trimming: 5 bases; junction bases outside the gene matches: 7. The germline gives CDR1 MGHRA, CDR2 YSYEKL.

The V call is TRBV4-1, the J call TRBJ2-5; TRBD1 matches at 7 bases. The source material was blood. The sequence came from a man between 18 and 35 years old with Graves' ophthalmopathy. Here the CDR3 DNA reads TGCGCCAGCAGCCTGAGAGGGACAGCTGAGACCCAGTACTTC. This encodes CASSLRGTAETQYF.